This T cell receptor (beta chain) was identified during a study of blood T cell repertoires in COVID-19. As for the study in general: Samples of COVID-19 (acute and convalescent) were obtained from the United States, Italy and Spain. From T cells, B-cell-depleted T cells, or PBMCs came the material, which was cDNA or gDNA.

Clones were sequenced by immunoSEQ multiplex PCR, and TCRdb holds only the in-frame ones, with some missing. This table has roughly 250,000 clones, roughly nine tenths appearing once. Seattle cases were enrolled at active infection and followed longitudinally. This receptor was taken from a woman under 40 with COVID-19, enrolled during active disease. Sequenced: peripheral blood.

CDR3 coding DNA: TGTGCCAGCAGCTTAGGACAGGGAACGTCCTACAATGAGCAGTTCTTC. This translates into CASSLGQGTSYNEQFF. J is TRBJ2-1 and V is TRBV7-9, with TRBD1 matching 7 bases. Germline trimming cut 1 base from V and 1 base from J; bases unmatched to any gene: 4. Per the germline V gene, CDR1 is SEHNR and CDR2 is FQNEAQ (reference sequence). The CDR3 is 16 amino acids. Looking up the rest from reference TRBV7-9 and TRBJ2-1 gives the full variable domain: DTGVSQNPRHKITKRGQNVTFRCDPISEHNRLYWYRQTLGQGPEFLTYFQNEAQLEKSRLLSDRFSAERPKGSFSTLEIQRTEQGDSAMYLCASSLGQGTSYNEQFFGPGTRLTVL.